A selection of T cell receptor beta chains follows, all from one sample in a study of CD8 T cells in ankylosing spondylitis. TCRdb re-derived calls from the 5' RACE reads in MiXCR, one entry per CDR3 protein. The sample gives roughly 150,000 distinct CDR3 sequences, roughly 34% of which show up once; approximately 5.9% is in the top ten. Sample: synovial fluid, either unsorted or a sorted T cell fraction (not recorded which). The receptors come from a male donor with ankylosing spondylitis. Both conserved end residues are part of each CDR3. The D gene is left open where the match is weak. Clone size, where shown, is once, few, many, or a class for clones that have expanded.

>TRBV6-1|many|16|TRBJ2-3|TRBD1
TGTGCCAGCAGTATTTTCCCACAGGGGACCACAGATACGCAGTATTTT
CASSIFPQGTTDTQYF
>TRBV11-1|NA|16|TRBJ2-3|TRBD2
TGTGCCAGCAGCCTCTTAGCGGGAGGTGGGACAGATACGCAGTATTTT
CASSLLAGGGTDTQYF
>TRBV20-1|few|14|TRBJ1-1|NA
TGCAGTGCTAGAGATAGAGGAGGAAGGGCTGAAGCTTTCTTT
CSARDRGGRAEAFF
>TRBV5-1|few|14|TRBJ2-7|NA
TGCGCCAGCAGCCAACAACCCACAAGCTACGAGCAGTACTTC
CASSQQPTSYEQYF
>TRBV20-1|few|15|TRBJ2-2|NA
TGCAGTGCTAGAGTACCAGACAGTTCCACCGGGGAGCTGTTTTTT
CSARVPDSSTGELFF
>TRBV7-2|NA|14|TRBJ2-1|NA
TGTGCCAGCAGCTTAGAAGGGTTGGTCAATGAGCAGTTCTTC
CASSLEGLVNEQFF
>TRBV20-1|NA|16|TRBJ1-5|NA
TGCAGTGCCACTTCGCCTGGGCCTTCTGGGGGTCATCCCCAGCATTTT
CSATSPGPSGGHPQHF
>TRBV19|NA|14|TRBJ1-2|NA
TGTGCCAGTAGTATCGCGGGAGACGCCTATGGCTACACCTTC
CASSIAGDAYGYTF
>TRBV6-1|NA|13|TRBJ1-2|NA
TGTGCCAGCAGTGACGAGAAATTGGGTGGCTACACCTTC
CASSDEKLGGYTF
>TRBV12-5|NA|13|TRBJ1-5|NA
TGTGCTAGTGGCGAGGACGGCAATCAGCCCCAGCATTTT
CASGEDGNQPQHF
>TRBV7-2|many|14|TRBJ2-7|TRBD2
TGTGCCAGCAGTGAGGTAGCGGGGGCTTGGGAGCAGTACTTC
CASSEVAGAWEQYF
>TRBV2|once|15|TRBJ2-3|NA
TGTGCCAGCAGTGAACCCCCGGGACACACAGATACGCAGTATTTT
CASSEPPGHTDTQYF
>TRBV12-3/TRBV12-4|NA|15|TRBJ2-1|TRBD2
TGTGCCAGCAGTTCCCGGACTAGCGTTTACAATGAGCAGTTCTTC
CASSSRTSVYNEQFF
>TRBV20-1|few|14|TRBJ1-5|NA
TGCAGTGCTAGTGACCGGGGTCGCAATCAGCCCCAGCATTTT
CSASDRGRNQPQHF
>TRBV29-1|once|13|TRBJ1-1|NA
TGCAGCGTTTTAATGACGGGGAACACTGAAGCTTTCTTT
CSVLMTGNTEAFF
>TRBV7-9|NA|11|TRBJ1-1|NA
TGTGCCAGCAGCTCTAAGACTGAAGCTTTCTTT
CASSSKTEAFF
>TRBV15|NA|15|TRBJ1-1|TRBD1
TGTGCCACCAGCAGAGATCGCGGGACAGGCTCCTTAGCTTTCTTT
CATSRDRGTGSLAFF
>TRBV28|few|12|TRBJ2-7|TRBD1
TGTGCCAGCCGACAGGGTTCCTACGAGCAGTACTTC
CASRQGSYEQYF
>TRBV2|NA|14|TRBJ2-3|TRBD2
TGTGCCAGCGGTCTAGCGGGGGTCACAGATACGCAGTATTTT
CASGLAGVTDTQYF
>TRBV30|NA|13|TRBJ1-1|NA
TGTGCCTCTCGGGAGGCAGGAGGGACTGAAGCTTTCTTT
CASREAGGTEAFF
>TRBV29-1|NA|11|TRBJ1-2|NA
TGCAGCGCTCAGGGGAACTATGGCTACACCTTC
CSAQGNYGYTF
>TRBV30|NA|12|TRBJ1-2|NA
TGTGCCTGGACCTACTTAAACTATGGCTACACCTTC
CAWTYLNYGYTF
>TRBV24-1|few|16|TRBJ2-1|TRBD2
TGTGCCACCAGTGATACTAGCGGGAGGGCCTACAATGAGCAGTTCTTC
CATSDTSGRAYNEQFF
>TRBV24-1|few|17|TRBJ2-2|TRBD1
TGTGCCACCAGTGACCGGGGACAGGGGGCGAACACCGGGGAGCTGTTTTTT
CATSDRGQGANTGELFF
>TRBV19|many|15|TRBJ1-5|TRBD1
TGTGCCAGTAGTCGGCAGACAGGGTTTAATCAGCCCCAGCATTTT
CASSRQTGFNQPQHF
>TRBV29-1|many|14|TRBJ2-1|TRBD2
TGCAGCGTTGTCCCAAGCGGGGCTCAACTCGAGCAGTTCTTC
CSVVPSGAQLEQFF
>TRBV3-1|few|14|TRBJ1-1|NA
TGTGCCAGCAGCCATTTTTCAGGGCTCACTGAAGCTTTCTTT
CASSHFSGLTEAFF
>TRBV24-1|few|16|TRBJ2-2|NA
TGTGCCACCAGTGACTCGAAACAGGGATTTTCCGGGGAGCTGTTTTTT
CATSDSKQGFSGELFF
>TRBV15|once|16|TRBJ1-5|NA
TGTGCCACCAGCAGAGATCAAGGGCTTAGCAATCAGCCCCAGCATTTT
CATSRDQGLSNQPQHF
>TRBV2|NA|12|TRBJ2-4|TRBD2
TGTGCCAGCAGGCGGGCTAGCGGGGTAAAGTACTTC
CASRRASGVKYF
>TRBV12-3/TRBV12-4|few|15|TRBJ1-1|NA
TGTGCCAGCAGACCTCCGAGGACACCGAACACTGAAGCTTTCTTT
CASRPPRTPNTEAFF
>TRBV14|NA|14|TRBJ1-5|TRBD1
TGTGCCAGCAGCCAACAGGGGGCCGGGCAGCCCCAGCATTTT
CASSQQGAGQPQHF
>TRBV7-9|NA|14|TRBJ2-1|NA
TGTGCCAGCAGCTCGATAGGATCCTACAATGAGCAGTTCTTC
CASSSIGSYNEQFF
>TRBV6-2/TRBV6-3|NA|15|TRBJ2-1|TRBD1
TGTGCCAGCAGTTCTACAGGGGGCAATTACAATGAGCAGTTCTTC
CASSSTGGNYNEQFF
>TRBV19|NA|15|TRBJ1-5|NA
TGTGCCAGTAGTTCGGGGGTTAGGGCGAATCAGCCCCAGCATTTT
CASSSGVRANQPQHF
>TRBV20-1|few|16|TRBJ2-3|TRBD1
TGCAGTGCTAGTAACCGGGACAGGGGATCCACAGATACGCAGTATTTT
CSASNRDRGSTDTQYF
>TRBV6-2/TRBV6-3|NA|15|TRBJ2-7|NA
TGTGCCAGCAGTCTCCCCCCCCCGAGCTCCTACGAGCAGTACTTC
CASSLPPPSSYEQYF
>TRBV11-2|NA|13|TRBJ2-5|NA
TGTGCCAGCAGCACCCTATACCAAGAGACCCAGTACTTC
CASSTLYQETQYF
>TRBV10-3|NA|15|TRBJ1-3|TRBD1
TGTGCCATCAGTGAACAAGACAGGGCCGGAAACACCATATATTTT
CAISEQDRAGNTIYF
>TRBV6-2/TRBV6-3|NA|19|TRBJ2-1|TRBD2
TGTGCCAGCAGTAAACGGGGACTAGCGGGAGGGAGCTCCTACAATGAGCAGTTCTTC
CASSKRGLAGGSSYNEQFF